The source of this TCR beta chain is a study of cytomegalovirus exposure and HLA in healthy donors. About this clone itself: What it binds is unknown.

With 60 Vbeta and 13 Jbeta primers, the PCR was carried out. The method was immunoSEQ multiplex PCR; TCRdb's version includes in-frame clones alone and lacks a portion of them. The table records about 180,000 clones, 76% of them present only once. This CDR3 has 14 amino acids. Germline CDR1 reads SEHNR; CDR2 reads FQNEAQ (reference sequence). Trimming pared 5 bases from V and 6 bases from J, leaving 11 bases between. Study conclusions and caveats: In a later analysis, TCR association rates varied by HLA locus: DRB1 most, HLA-C fewest.

The sequenced material came from PBMCs. This TCR came from a man aged 18 to 29 in good health and CMV-seronegative. The V and J genes are TRBV7-9 and TRBJ1-6, with D unresolved. CDR3 residues: CASSRERVNSPLHF. The DNA of the CDR3 is TGTGCCAGCAGCCGTGAGAGAGTTAATTCACCCCTCCACTTT.